Presented here are 2 T cell receptor beta chains from one specimen sequenced in a study of blood T cells in healthy people across ages. Using a J-beta primer mix together with a sample-barcoded 5' primer, a second PCR was run for roughly 6 to 11 cycles. TCRdb called the 5' RACE reads again in MiXCR, with one record for every CDR3 protein. The sample carries around 600,000 distinct CDR3 sequences, roughly 48% recorded once. The sequenced sample was blood. These receptors were obtained from a man at least 80 years old in good health.

V gene TRBV21-1 combines with J gene TRBJ2-7; TRBD1 is the table's D call, not checked against the DNA. TRBV21-1 is an annotated pseudogene. This CDR3 is built from 16 residues. The chain's CDR3 is CASSTTGSGEGGIQYF. The CDR3 DNA sequence: TGTGCCAGCAGCACCACCGGTAGCGGGGAAGGGGGAATTCAGTACTTC.

To note about this clonotype: This may be a read error: a much more frequent sequence differs by one nucleotide. The chain has TRBV29-1 and TRBJ2-5; TRBD2 aligns across 8 bases. The V segment lost 7 bases and the J segment 11 bases; nucleotides outside the gene matches: 18. This CDR3 has 14 amino acids. CDR1 is SQVTM and CDR2 is ANQGSEA in the germline V gene. Here the CDR3 DNA reads TGCAGCGCCTCCAAGCGGGGGAGCTCCTACGGGCAGTACTTC. Its protein product is CSASKRGSSYGQYF.